The entry below describes one T cell receptor beta chain. This specimen belongs to a study of control samples from healthy donors and cancer patients. Sequenced by immunoSEQ multiplex PCR; TCRdb stores in-frame clones only, minus some. The sample holds about 120,000 clones, around 89% seen once. The trim removed 3 bases at V and 4 bases at J, leaving 10 bases unmatched. Germline V CDR1 and CDR2: SGHTA, FQGNSA. The CDR3 consists of 16 residues. The chain employs TRBV7-2 and TRBJ2-3, with 7 bases lining up with TRBD1. Material: blood. This sequence was found in a man between 50 and 59 years old in good health. This CDR3 is CASSFITGAFSDTQYF. The CDR3, as DNA: TGTGCCAGCAGCTTCATAACAGGGGCGTTCTCAGATACGCAGTATTTT.